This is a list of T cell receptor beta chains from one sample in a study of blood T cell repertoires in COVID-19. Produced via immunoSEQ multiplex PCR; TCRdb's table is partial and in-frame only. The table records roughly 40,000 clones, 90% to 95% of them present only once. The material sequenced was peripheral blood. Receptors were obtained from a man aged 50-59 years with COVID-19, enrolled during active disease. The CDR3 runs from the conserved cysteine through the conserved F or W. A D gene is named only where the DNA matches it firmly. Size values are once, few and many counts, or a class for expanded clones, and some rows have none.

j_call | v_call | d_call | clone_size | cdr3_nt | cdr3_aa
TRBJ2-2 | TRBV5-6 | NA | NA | TGTGCCAGCAGCTTGTTCAGGGGATCGTACCGGGAGCTGTTTTTT | CASSLFRGSYRELFF
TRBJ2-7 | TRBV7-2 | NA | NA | TGTGCCAGCAGCTTAGCGGTGAGTCACGAGCAGTACTTC | CASSLAVSHEQYF
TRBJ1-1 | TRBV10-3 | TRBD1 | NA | TGTGCCATCAGTGCGGGACAGGGACTGTCTGAAGCTTTCTTT | CAISAGQGLSEAFF
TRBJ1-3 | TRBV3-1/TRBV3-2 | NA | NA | TGTGCCAGCATTGAGAGGGCCGGAAACACCATATATTTT | CASIERAGNTIYF
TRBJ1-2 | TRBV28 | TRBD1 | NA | TGTGCCAGCAGTTTGCAGGGGGCCTATGGCTACACCTTC | CASSLQGAYGYTF
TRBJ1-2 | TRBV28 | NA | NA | TGTGCCAGCAGTTTCGGGAGTAACTATGGCTACACCTTC | CASSFGSNYGYTF
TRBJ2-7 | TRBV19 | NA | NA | TGTGCCAGTAGTTCCCGGGATTACTCCTACGAGCAGTACTTC | CASSSRDYSYEQYF
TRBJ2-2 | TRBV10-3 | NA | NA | TGTGCCATCAGTGCAGAAAACACCGGGGAGCTGTTTTTT | CAISAENTGELFF
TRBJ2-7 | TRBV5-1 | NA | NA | TGCGCCAGCAGCCCCCTGGCAGGGTGGGACGAGCAGTACTTC | CASSPLAGWDEQYF
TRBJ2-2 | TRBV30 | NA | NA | TGTGCTTTAACGCGCCGGGACTTGAACACCGGGGAGCTGTTTTTT | CALTRRDLNTGELFF
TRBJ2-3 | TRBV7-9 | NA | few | TGTGCCAGCAGCTTAGGATTAGCGGCCACAGATACGCAGTATTTT | CASSLGLAATDTQYF
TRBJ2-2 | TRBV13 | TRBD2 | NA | TGTGCCAGCAGCCATCTAGCGGGAAGGGTGGACACCGGGGAGCTGTTTTTT | CASSHLAGRVDTGELFF
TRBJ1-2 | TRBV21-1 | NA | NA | TGTGCCAGCAGCAAAGGGAGGGGGCTTAACAACTATGGCTACACCTTC | CASSKGRGLNNYGYTF
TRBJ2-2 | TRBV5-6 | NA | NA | TGTGCCAGCAGCTTGGCAGGGAGGCCGGGCGGGGAGCTGTTTTTT | CASSLAGRPGGELFF
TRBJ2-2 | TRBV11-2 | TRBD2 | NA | TGTGCCAGCAGCTTAGAAGGGCTAGCGGGAGTGGGAAACACCGGGGAGCTGTTTTTT | CASSLEGLAGVGNTGELFF
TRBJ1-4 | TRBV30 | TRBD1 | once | TGTGCCTGGAGTCCGATGGGGGGGACAGGGGATAATGAAAAACTGTTTTTT | CAWSPMGGTGDNEKLFF
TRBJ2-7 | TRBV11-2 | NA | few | TGTGCCAGCAGCCCACTTCCCGACGGGTGGCAGTACTTC | CASSPLPDGWQYF
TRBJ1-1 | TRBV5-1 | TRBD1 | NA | TGCGCCAGCAGCTTAGGGACAGCGAACACTGAAGCTTTCTTT | CASSLGTANTEAFF
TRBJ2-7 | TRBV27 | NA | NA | TGTGCCAGCAGTTCCCCTGGACAGCGGCCCTACGAGCAGTACTTC | CASSSPGQRPYEQYF
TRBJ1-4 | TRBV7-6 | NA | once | TGTGCCAGCAGCCAAAGGGGTTCTGGTGAAAAACTGTTTTTT | CASSQRGSGEKLFF
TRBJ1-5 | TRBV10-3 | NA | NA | TGTGCCATCAGCCCTCGCGACAGTAGCAATCAGCCCCAGCATTTT | CAISPRDSSNQPQHF
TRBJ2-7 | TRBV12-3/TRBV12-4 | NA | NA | TGTGCCAGCAGTTTTTCGCGCTACGAGCAGTACTTC | CASSFSRYEQYF
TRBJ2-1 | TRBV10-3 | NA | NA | TGTGCCATCACCGCCCAATCCGGGGGTTCCTACAATGAGCAGTTCTTC | CAITAQSGGSYNEQFF
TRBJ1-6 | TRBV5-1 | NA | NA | TGCGCCAGCAGCTTGGCGGGGGGTTCACCCCTCCACTTT | CASSLAGGSPLHF
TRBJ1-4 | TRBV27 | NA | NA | TGTGCCAGCAGTTTAGGACGCTTATCAGGAGGAATGATGGGAAAACTGTTTTTT | CASSLGRLSGGMMGKLFF
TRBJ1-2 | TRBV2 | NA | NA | TGTGCCAGCAGTGGGAGTTTGGCCTATGGCTACACCTTC | CASSGSLAYGYTF
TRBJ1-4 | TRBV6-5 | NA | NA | TGTGCCAGCAATATACGGGACTTTAATGAAAAACTGTTTTTT | CASNIRDFNEKLFF
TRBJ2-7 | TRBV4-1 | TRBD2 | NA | TGCGCCAGCAGCCAAGTCGCGGGAGGCTACGAGCAGTACTTC | CASSQVAGGYEQYF
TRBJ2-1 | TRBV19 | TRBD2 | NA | TGTGCCAGTAGTAGGAAGGGACTAGCGGGAAACAATGAGCAGTTCTTC | CASSRKGLAGNNEQFF